The next 27 T cell receptor beta chains were all read from a single sample in a study of T cell repertoires in cytomegalovirus infection. Their antigens are not known. Each CDR3 protein is one row after TCRdb ran MiXCR on the reads. Here the sample spans roughly 120,000 distinct CDR3 sequences, roughly a third being singletons. The sequences come from CD8+ T cells from cultured PBMCs, collected from culture after CMV antigen stimulation. These receptors came from a human donor in good health (CMV status not recorded). Some clones in this sample may be carry-over from other donors' samples.

This clonotype was seen many times. The V and J genes are TRBV7-2 and TRBJ1-5; possible D gene TRBD1, 6 bases. Germline V gene data show CDR1 as SGHTA and CDR2 as FQGNSA. Trimming took off 4 bases at V and 3 bases at J, with 16 bases between the two ends. CDR3 length: 16 amino acids. The CDR3 DNA reads TGTGCCAGCAGCTCACAACAGGGAGGTACCAATCAGCCCCAGCATTTT. Its translation is CASSSQQGGTNQPQHF.

This rearrangement joins TRBV5-4 to TRBJ2-3; no clear D gene. V was pared by 2 bases and J by 0 bases, with 10 bases between. Germline values: CDR1 SGHNT, CDR2 YYREEE (reference sequence). CDR3 length: 15 residues. DNA of the CDR3: TGTGCCAGCAGCTTCGTGACAAAGAGCACAGATACGCAGTATTTT. This codes for CASSFVTKSTDTQYF.

This chain joins TRBV7-6 and TRBJ2-7, with D hard to call. The CDR3 totals 13 residues. With 3 bases removed from V and 1 base from J, the gap between germline ends came to 7 bases. Germline lookup yields CDR1 SGHVS and CDR2 FNYEAQ. CDR3 bases: TGTGCCAGCAGCTTCTCGCAATCCTACGAGCAGTACTTC. The encoded protein is CASSFSQSYEQYF.

This clonotype was seen a handful of times. This rearrangement joins TRBV6-8 to TRBJ2-7, with D unresolved. V dropped 0 bases and J dropped 0 bases, with 6 bases sitting between them. CDR1 and CDR2 from the germline V gene are MNHGY and SAAAGT. The CDR3 extends over 14 amino acids. The CDR3 region has the DNA TGTGCCAGCAGTTACTCGCCGAGCTCCTACGAGCAGTACTTC. Its protein product is CASSYSPSSYEQYF.

The chain has TRBV3-1 and TRBJ1-2; possibly TRBD1 for D (6 bases). The V end lost 6 bases, the J end lost 0 bases, and 8 bases lay between the germline ends. The CDR3 length is 13 residues. The germline V gene has CDR1 LGHDT and CDR2 YNNKEL (reference sequence). CDR3 in amino acids: CASRAGANYGYTF. The CDR3 nucleotides are TGTGCCAGCAGGGCAGGGGCTAACTATGGCTACACCTTC. The full variable domain, with the rest looked up from reference TRBV3-1 and TRBJ1-2, is DTAVSQTPKYLVTQMGNDKSIKCEQNLGHDTMYWYKQDSKKFLKIMFSYNNKELIINETVPNRFSPKSPDKAHLNLHINSLELGDSAVYFCASRAGANYGYTFGSGTRLTVV.

V and J are TRBV28 and TRBJ2-2; D is tentatively TRBD1 or TRBD2 (5 bases each). Per germline, CDR1 MDHEN and CDR2 SYDVKM. Trimming took off 5 bases at V and 6 bases at J, with 19 bases between the two ends. CDR3 length: 16 residues. The CDR3 reads CASSPLAGMSAGELFF. In DNA form, the CDR3 reads TGTGCCAGCAGTCCCCTAGCAGGGATGTCGGCCGGGGAGCTGTTTTTT.

This clonotype has a handful of counts. The genes are TRBV7-6 and TRBJ2-5; 8 nucleotides line up with TRBD2. Germline CDR1 and CDR2: SGHVS and FNYEAQ. This CDR3 is 17 amino acids long. V lost 2 bases, J lost 5 bases, and 13 bases stayed unmatched. In DNA, the CDR3 is TGTGCCAGCAGCTTAAAGTCGGGGGGGACTTACGGGGAGACCCAGTACTTC. Translated: CASSLKSGGTYGETQYF.

There are many counts of this clonotype. V usage is TRBV6-1 and J usage is TRBJ2-3; the match to TRBD2 covers 8 bases. The V and J ends lost 2 bases and 0 bases, in that order; junction bases with no gene match: 1. This CDR3 spans 15 amino acids. Germline V gives CDR1 MNHNS, CDR2 SASEGT. The CDR3: CASSEQRGSTDTQYF. CDR3 in DNA: TGTGCCAGCAGTGAACAGCGGGGGAGCACAGATACGCAGTATTTT.

The chain joins TRBV7-9 to TRBJ1-2, with 9 bases that match TRBD1. The CDR3 has 15 amino acids. Germline trimming cut 3 bases from V and 7 bases from J; bases unmatched to any gene: 9. Germline loops: CDR1 SEHNR, CDR2 FQNEAQ (reference sequence). The CDR3 DNA follows: TGTGCCAGCAGCTTGAGTGGGGACAGGGAGGCTGGCTACACCTTC. This encodes CASSLSGDREAGYTF.

The table lists this clonotype with many counts. V and J are TRBV10-3 and TRBJ2-1; the D gene is possibly TRBD2 (5 bases). CDR1 and CDR2 (germline): ENHRY, SYGVKD. The CDR3 covers 14 residues. The V end was cut by 1 base, the J end by 5 bases, with 9 bases between. The CDR3 region is CAISEFAEDNEQFF. For the CDR3, the DNA is TGTGCCATCAGTGAGTTCGCGGAGGACAATGAGCAGTTCTTC.

This clonotype showed up just a few times. This rearrangement joins TRBV7-9 to TRBJ1-6, with 9 bases identical to TRBD1. Trimming removed 4 bases from V and 13 bases from J; junction bases left unmatched: 11. CDR3 size: 15 residues. Germline V gene data show CDR1 as SEHNR and CDR2 as FQNEAQ (reference sequence). CDR3 coding DNA: TGTGCCAGCAGCTCTTGGGACAGGGAGAACGATCCCCTCCACTTT. This translates into CASSSWDRENDPLHF. The complete variable domain, with remaining parts taken from reference TRBV7-9 and TRBJ1-6, reads DTGVSQNPRHKITKRGQNVTFRCDPISEHNRLYWYRQTLGQGPEFLTYFQNEAQLEKSRLLSDRFSAERPKGSFSTLEIQRTEQGDSAMYLCASSSWDRENDPLHFGNGTRLTVT.

The CDR3 nucleotides read TGTGCCAGCAGTGAAGGGGGAGTAAACTATGGCTACACCTTC. This translates into CASSEGGVNYGYTF. The J gene is TRBJ1-2, the V gene TRBV2; D not resolved. Germline assignment: CDR1 SNHLY and CDR2 FYNNEI. The CDR3 extends over 14 amino acids. Trimming removed 1 base at V and 2 bases at J, with 8 bases between.

This clonotype was seen only a few times. Written as DNA, the CDR3 is TGTGCCAGCAGTTTGAGGCTAGCGGGGGTCAATGAGCAGTTCTTC. Encoded protein: CASSLRLAGVNEQFF. The V gene is TRBV27, the J gene TRBJ2-1; 10 bases map to TRBD2. The length of the CDR3 is 15 residues. Germline V gene data show CDR1 as MNHEY and CDR2 as SMNVEV (reference sequence). The trim removed 3 bases at V and 6 bases at J, leaving 5 bases unmatched.

This clonotype was seen only a few times. The chain employs TRBV5-4 and TRBJ2-7; 9 bases agree with TRBD1. Germline-derived CDR1 and CDR2 are SGHNT and YYREEE (reference sequence). This CDR3 is built from 15 residues. V lost 0 bases, J lost 3 bases, and 4 bases stayed unmatched. The chain's CDR3 is CASSLETGGDYEQYF. CDR3 nucleotides: TGTGCCAGCAGCTTGGAGACAGGGGGGGACTACGAGCAGTACTTC.

The chain carries TRBV7-9 and TRBJ1-1, with 8 bases matching TRBD1. The V gene end was trimmed by 1 base and the J gene end by 13 bases; junction bases not matched to a gene: 5. The germline V gene encodes CDR1 SEHNR and CDR2 FQNEAQ (reference sequence). CDR3 size: 12 residues. The CDR3 nucleotides read TGTGCCAGCAGCTTAGGGCAGGGGGCGGTTTTCTTT. This sequence encodes CASSLGQGAVFF.

This chain joins TRBV4-1 and TRBJ2-3; D possibly uses TRBD1 or TRBD2 (6 bases each). The V gene's germline CDR1 is MGHRA and CDR2 YSYEKL. This CDR3 is built from 14 residues. The V and J ends lost 1 base and 3 bases respectively, with 8 bases between them. DNA of the CDR3: TGCGCCAGCAGCCAAGCGGGGGCTACAGATACGCAGTATTTT. As protein: CASSQAGATDTQYF.

The chain employs TRBV5-4 and TRBJ2-7; D may be TRBD1 (7 bases). The ends were cut back, 0 bases at V and 3 bases at J, with 13 bases in the middle. The CDR3 consists of 15 residues. CDR1 is SGHNT, CDR2 YYREEE, per germline (reference sequence). Written as DNA, the CDR3 is TGTGCCAGCAGCTTGGTCGGGGGACAGCACTACGAGCAGTACTTC. As protein: CASSLVGGQHYEQYF.

V and J are TRBV5-4 and TRBJ2-3; D not resolved. V shed 0 bases and J shed 2 bases, with 10 bases lying between them. In germline, CDR1 is SGHNT, CDR2 YYREEE (reference sequence). CDR3 length: 15 amino acids. CDR3 coding DNA: TGTGCCAGCAGCTTGGGTGGGATATTCACAGATACGCAGTATTTT. It translates to CASSLGGIFTDTQYF.

The V gene is TRBV5-1, the J gene TRBJ2-1; TRBD1 matches at 11 bases. The V gene end was trimmed by 4 bases and the J gene end by 7 bases; junction bases not matched to a gene: 7. This CDR3 has 15 residues. The germline gives CDR1 SGHRS, CDR2 YFSETQ. The CDR3 coding sequence is TGCGCCAGCAGCGCAGGACAGGGGGCGAGGAATGAGCAGTTCTTC. Translated: CASSAGQGARNEQFF.

The V and J genes are TRBV11-2 and TRBJ2-5; TRBD2 matches at 8 bases. This CDR3 contains 15 residues. Germline assignment: CDR1 SGHAT and CDR2 FQNNGV. V gave up 4 bases and J gave up 4 bases; unmatched junction bases: 8. The DNA of the CDR3 is TGTGCCAGCAGCTCGAGCGGGGGCGGGATAGAGACCCAGTACTTC. Translated, it gives CASSSSGGGIETQYF.

This clonotype occurred many times. The V and J genes are TRBV7-2 and TRBJ1-1, with unresolved D. The CDR3 length is 13 residues. V was clipped by 2 bases and J by 4 bases, with 8 bases between them. Germline V CDR1 and CDR2: SGHTA, FQGNSA. CDR3 amino acids: CASSLSGVTEAFF. The CDR3 bases are TGTGCCAGCAGCTTATCTGGGGTCACTGAAGCTTTCTTT.

V and J are TRBV5-4 and TRBJ1-2; D possibly corresponds to TRBD1 (6 bases). Germline V gene data show CDR1 as SGHNT and CDR2 as YYREEE (reference sequence). The CDR3 extends over 15 amino acids. The germline V and J ends were trimmed by 0 bases and 2 bases, with 11 bases remaining between them. In DNA form, the CDR3 reads TGTGCCAGCAGCTTGGGCGGACAGCTCAACTATGGCTACACCTTC. Protein product: CASSLGGQLNYGYTF.

This clonotype was picked up a small number of times. V and J are TRBV12-3 or TRBV12-4 and TRBJ1-4; D gene unclear. The CDR3 has 13 amino acids. Trimming took 5 bases from V and 4 from J, leaving 8 bases between them. The CDR3 loop is CASSQQNNEKLFF. In DNA form, the CDR3 reads TGTGCCAGCAGTCAACAGAATAATGAAAAACTGTTTTTT.

This clonotype was seen a handful of times. The chain recombines TRBV7-8 with TRBJ2-1, with no clear D. The V and J ends lost 1 base and 6 bases respectively, with 7 bases between them. The CDR3 is 13 amino acids. From germline, CDR1 is SGHVS and CDR2 FQNEAQ. The CDR3 loop is CASSLEGCNEQFF. For the CDR3, the DNA is TGTGCCAGCAGCTTAGAGGGATGCAATGAGCAGTTCTTC.

The CDR3 sequence: CASSPGHLQSYEQYF. CDR3 in DNA: TGTGCCAGCAGCCCGGGACACTTACAATCCTACGAGCAGTACTTC. The chain joins TRBV7-9 to TRBJ2-7, with D perhaps matching TRBD1 (6 bases). Germline values: CDR1 SEHNR, CDR2 FQNEAQ (reference sequence). Trimming took 5 bases from V and 1 from J, leaving 15 bases between them. The CDR3 has 15 residues.

The gene calls are TRBV20-1 and TRBJ1-2; no clear D. Trimming removed 0 bases from V and 0 bases from J, with 23 bases in between. The CDR3 totals 19 residues. Germline V gene lookup returns CDR1 DFQATT and CDR2 SNEGSKA (reference sequence). CDR3 sequence reads: CSARDFAVQKDSANYGYTF. In nucleotides, the CDR3 is TGCAGTGCTAGAGATTTTGCGGTACAGAAAGATAGCGCTAACTATGGCTACACCTTC.

The chain couples TRBV24-1 to TRBJ2-1; a weak D match, TRBD1 (6 bases). CDR3 length: 18 amino acids. CDR1 and CDR2 from the germline V gene are KGHDR and SFDVKD. Trimming pared 4 bases from V and 10 bases from J, leaving 28 bases between. CDR3 residues: CATSDPTRQESPSGEQFF. DNA of the CDR3: TGTGCCACCAGTGACCCTACCCGACAGGAGTCTCCTTCAGGCGAGCAGTTCTTC.